Each of the 19 T cell receptor beta chains below was sequenced from the same sample in a study of T cell responses to AZD1222 COVID-19 vaccine. Profiled with immunoSEQ multiplex PCR; TCRdb holds only in-frame clones, not every one. Among around 140,000 clones listed, roughly 85% were seen once. The specimen comprised peripheral blood, sampled 28 days after the second dose of the MenACWY control vaccine. These receptors originate from an adult who received the MenACWY meningococcal vaccine as a control.

The chain links TRBV20-1 to TRBJ1-1; D unresolved. Between the trimmed V and J ends, which lost 2 bases and 6 bases, there was a span of 7 bases. Germline assignment: CDR1 DFQATT and CDR2 SNEGSKA (reference sequence). The CDR3 runs 11 residues. CDR3 bases: TGCAGTGCTAGAAACCGCCCTGAAGCTTTCTTT. Translated, it gives CSARNRPEAFF.

The V call is TRBV3-1 (or the pseudogene TRBV3-2), the J call TRBJ1-3; a weak D match, TRBD1 (5 bases). This CDR3 is 15 amino acids long. The V end lost 2 bases, the J end lost 3 bases, and 11 bases lay between the germline ends. From germline, CDR1 is LGHDT and CDR2 YNNKEL (reference sequence). DNA of the CDR3: TGTGCCAGCAGCCAACGGGGCCCTAGTGGAAACACCATATATTTT. Translation gives CASSQRGPSGNTIYF.

This rearrangement joins TRBV11-3 to TRBJ2-5; TRBD2 agrees at 7 bases. The CDR3 contains 15 residues. Trimming cost V 4 bases and J 3 bases; bases outside gene matches: 8. Germline V gene sequence: CDR1 SGHNT, CDR2 YENEEA. Here the CDR3 reads CASSSRAGVEETQYF. The CDR3, as DNA: TGTGCCAGCAGCTCCAGGGCGGGAGTCGAAGAGACCCAGTACTTC.

This chain joins TRBV5-1 and TRBJ2-2; no clear D. V shed 5 bases and J shed 5 bases, with 13 bases lying between them. The CDR3 contains 14 residues. CDR1 SGHRS and CDR2 YFSETQ come from the germline V gene. For the CDR3, the DNA is TGCGCCAGCAGATCCATGGCGGTGACCGGGGAGCTGTTTTTT. Protein product: CASRSMAVTGELFF. Full variable domain (remainder filled in from reference TRBV5-1 and TRBJ2-2): KAGVTQTPRYLIKTRGQQVTLSCSPISGHRSVSWYQQTPGQGLQFLFEYFSETQRNKGNFPGRFSGRQFSNSRSEMNVSTLELGDSALYLCASRSMAVTGELFFGEGSRLTVL.

The rearrangement links TRBV27 to TRBJ2-1, with D possibly TRBD2 on 7 matching bases. The germline V gene encodes CDR1 MNHEY and CDR2 SMNVEV (reference sequence). V shed 8 bases and J shed 8 bases, with 19 bases lying between them. CDR3 length: 14 amino acids. Here the CDR3 DNA reads TGTGCCAGCGCTCGGGGGCGGGAGTGGGATGAGCAGTTCTTC. It codes for CASARGREWDEQFF.

V gene TRBV19 combines with J gene TRBJ1-1, with 7 bases aligning to TRBD1. V shed 2 bases, J shed 1 base, and the junction held 4 bases outside the gene matches. CDR3 length: 15 residues. CDR1 and CDR2 (germline): LNHDA, SQIVND (reference sequence). As DNA, the CDR3 is TGTGCCAGTAGTATAATCCCAGGGGGGAACACTGAAGCTTTCTTT. It codes for CASSIIPGGNTEAFF.

The J gene is TRBJ2-7, the V gene TRBV18; 8 bases agree with TRBD1. V dropped 1 base and J dropped 3; count of bases not matched to a gene: 5. CDR1 and CDR2 from the germline V gene are KGHSH and LQKENI. This CDR3 comprises 15 residues. The CDR3 loop reads CASSPQSQGGYEQYF. The CDR3 DNA follows: TGTGCCAGCTCACCACAGTCACAGGGGGGCTACGAGCAGTACTTC.

The CDR3 protein is CASSQWTGELFF. Here the CDR3 DNA reads TGTGCCAGCAGTCAGTGGACCGGGGAGCTGTTTTTT. V usage is TRBV6-5 and J usage is TRBJ2-2; the D is unclear. Germline loops: CDR1 MNHEY, CDR2 SVGAGI. CDR3 length: 12 amino acids. The ends were cut back, 5 bases at V and 5 bases at J, with 6 bases in the middle.

The gene calls are TRBV9 and TRBJ2-3; the D gene is possibly TRBD1 (5 bases). Looked up from germline, CDR1 is SGDLS and CDR2 is YYNGEE. The CDR3 length is 15 residues. V was cut by 0 bases and J by 2 bases, with 10 bases left in between. The CDR3 sequence is CASSVAGWATDTQYF. As DNA, the CDR3 is TGTGCCAGCAGCGTAGCAGGGTGGGCCACAGATACGCAGTATTTT.

The J gene is TRBJ2-2, the V gene TRBV6-5; D might be TRBD2 (7 bases). The CDR3 runs 14 residues. From germline, CDR1 is MNHEY and CDR2 SVGAGI. V was pared by 8 bases and J by 10 bases, with 20 bases between. Written as DNA, the CDR3 is TGTGCCAGCGTAGACGGGGGGCCCCCCAAGGAGCTGTTTTTT. Amino acids: CASVDGGPPKELFF.

The V call is TRBV20-1, the J call TRBJ2-3; tentatively, D is TRBD2 (6 bases). CDR1 and CDR2 from the germline V gene are DFQATT and SNEGSKA (reference sequence). Trimming stripped 3 bases from V and 1 base from J, with 14 bases between. The CDR3 has 15 amino acids. The CDR3 sequence is CSASSRLGGTDTQYF. The CDR3 bases are TGCAGTGCTAGTTCGAGACTAGGGGGCACAGATACGCAGTATTTT.

This chain joins TRBV19 and TRBJ1-4; 9 bases match TRBD1. The germline V gene encodes CDR1 LNHDA and CDR2 SQIVND (reference sequence). CDR3 length: 16 residues. V shed 6 bases, J shed 7 bases, and the junction held 12 bases outside the gene matches. The CDR3 is CASSQTGGVYREKLFF. The DNA of the CDR3 is TGTGCCAGTAGCCAGACAGGGGGAGTCTATCGTGAAAAACTGTTTTTT.

The rearrangement links TRBV15 to TRBJ2-1, with TRBD1 matching over 7 bases. With 0 bases clipped from V and 15 bases from J, the junction kept 5 bases outside the gene matches. This CDR3 has 12 amino acids. Germline V CDR1 and CDR2: LNHNV, YYDKDF (reference sequence). In DNA form, the CDR3 reads TGTGCCACCAGCAGAGATGACAGGGATAGGTTCTTC. This codes for CATSRDDRDRFF.

The chain employs TRBV18 and TRBJ2-6; possible D gene TRBD1, 5 bases. The CDR3 spans 17 residues. V lost 4 bases, J lost 4 bases, and 17 bases lay in between. The germline CDR1 and CDR2 sequences are KGHSH and LQKENI. The CDR3 region is CASSLNAQGAGANVLTF. The CDR3 region has the DNA TGTGCCAGCTCACTTAACGCCCAGGGCGCCGGGGCCAACGTCCTGACTTTC.

The chain employs TRBV20-1 and TRBJ1-1; D call uncertain. CDR1 and CDR2 (germline): DFQATT, SNEGSKA (reference sequence). The V end was cut by 3 bases, the J end by 4 bases, with 15 bases between. The CDR3 runs 14 residues. The CDR3 region is CSASGEMVSTEAFF. The CDR3 DNA reads as TGCAGTGCTAGTGGAGAGATGGTGAGCACTGAAGCTTTCTTT.

The V call is TRBV9, the J call TRBJ2-7; tentatively, D is TRBD1 (5 bases). This CDR3 is 14 amino acids long. Deletions cut 0 bases from V and 7 bases from J, with 14 bases between. CDR1 is SGDLS, CDR2 YYNGEE, per germline. DNA of the CDR3: TGTGCCAGCAGCGTAGCACCGACATCAGGGGAGCAGTACTTC. Translated, it gives CASSVAPTSGEQYF.

The genes are TRBV19 and TRBJ1-1; D ambiguous. Germline V gene lookup returns CDR1 LNHDA and CDR2 SQIVND (reference sequence). V lost 2 bases and J 5 bases, leaving 15 bases between the germline ends. The CDR3 has 15 residues. DNA for the CDR3: TGTGCCAGTAGTATACCCCTTCGGGGAGGGACTGAAGCTTTCTTT. Its translation: CASSIPLRGGTEAFF. The variable domain in full, with the rest retrieved from reference TRBV19 and TRBJ1-1, is DGGITQSPKYLFRKEGQNVTLSCEQNLNHDAMYWYRQDPGQGLRLIYYSQIVNDFQKGDIAEGYSVSREKKESFPLTVTSAQKNPTAFYLCASSIPLRGGTEAFFGQGTRLTVV.

CDR3 DNA: TGTGCCAGTAGTACCCGGGACAGGGGGCGGAATGAGCAGTTCTTC. This gives the protein CASSTRDRGRNEQFF. The chain uses TRBV19 and TRBJ2-1, with 12 nucleotides matching TRBD1. Unmatched junction bases numbered 5, after V lost 4 bases and J lost 7 bases. CDR1 LNHDA and CDR2 SQIVND come from the germline V gene (reference sequence). The CDR3 loop spans 15 amino acids.

This chain links TRBV30 with TRBJ1-2; 7 bases agree with TRBD1. Germline V gives CDR1 GTSNPN, CDR2 SVGIG (reference sequence). This CDR3 comprises 11 residues. With 8 bases clipped from V and 4 bases from J, the junction kept 4 bases outside the gene matches. Written as DNA, the CDR3 is TGTGCCGGCACAGGGGCCTATGGCTACACCTTC. This encodes CAGTGAYGYTF. The full variable domain, with the rest looked up from reference TRBV30 and TRBJ1-2, is SQTIHQWPATLVQPVGSPLSLECTVEGTSNPNLYWYRQAAGRGLQLLFYSVGIGQISSEVPQNLSASRPQDRQFILSSKKLLLSDSGFYLCAGTGAYGYTFGSGTRLTVV.